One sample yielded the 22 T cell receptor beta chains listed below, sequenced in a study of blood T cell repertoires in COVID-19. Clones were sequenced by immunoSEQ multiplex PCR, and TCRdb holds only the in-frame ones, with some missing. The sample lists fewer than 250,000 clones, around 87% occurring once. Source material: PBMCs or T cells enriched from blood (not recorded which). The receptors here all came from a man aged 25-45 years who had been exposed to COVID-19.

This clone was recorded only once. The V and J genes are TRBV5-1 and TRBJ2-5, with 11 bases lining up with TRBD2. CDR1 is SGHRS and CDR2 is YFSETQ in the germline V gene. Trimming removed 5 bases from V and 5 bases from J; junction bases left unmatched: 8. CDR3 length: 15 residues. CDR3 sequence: CASRRGSGGAETQYF. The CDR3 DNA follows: TGCGCCAGCAGGAGAGGTAGCGGGGGGGCGGAGACCCAGTACTTC.

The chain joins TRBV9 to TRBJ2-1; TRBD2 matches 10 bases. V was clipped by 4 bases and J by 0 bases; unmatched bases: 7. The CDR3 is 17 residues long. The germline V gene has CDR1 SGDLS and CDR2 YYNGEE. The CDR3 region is CASSLKAGGSSYNEQFF. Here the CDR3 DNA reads TGTGCCAGCAGCCTCAAAGCGGGGGGGAGCTCCTACAATGAGCAGTTCTTC.

Written as DNA, the CDR3 is TGCGCCAACGACAGGGGAGCTAATGAAAAACTGTTTTTT. Translating gives CANDRGANEKLFF. The genes are TRBV10-1 and TRBJ1-4; 8 positions agree with TRBD1. V lost 10 bases, J lost 3 bases, and 4 bases stayed unmatched. The CDR3 length is 13 residues. From germline, CDR1 is WNHNN and CDR2 SYGVQD (reference sequence).

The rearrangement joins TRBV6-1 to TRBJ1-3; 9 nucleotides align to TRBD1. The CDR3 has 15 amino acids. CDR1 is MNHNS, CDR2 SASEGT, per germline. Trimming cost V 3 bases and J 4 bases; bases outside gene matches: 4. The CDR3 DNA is TGTGCCAGCAGTGAGGGGACAGGGTACGGAAACACCATATATTTT. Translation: CASSEGTGYGNTIYF.

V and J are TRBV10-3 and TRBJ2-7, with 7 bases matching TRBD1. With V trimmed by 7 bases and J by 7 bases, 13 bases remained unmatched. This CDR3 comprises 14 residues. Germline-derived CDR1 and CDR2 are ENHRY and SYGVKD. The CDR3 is CAITRQQGTSEQYF. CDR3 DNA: TGTGCCATCACCAGGCAACAGGGGACGAGTGAGCAGTACTTC.

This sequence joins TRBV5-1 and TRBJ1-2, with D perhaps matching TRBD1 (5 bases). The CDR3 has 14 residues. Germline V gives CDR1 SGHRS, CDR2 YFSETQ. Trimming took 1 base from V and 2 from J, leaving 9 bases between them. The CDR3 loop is CASSLLDRNYGYTF. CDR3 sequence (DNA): TGCGCCAGCAGCTTGCTCGACAGAAACTATGGCTACACCTTC.

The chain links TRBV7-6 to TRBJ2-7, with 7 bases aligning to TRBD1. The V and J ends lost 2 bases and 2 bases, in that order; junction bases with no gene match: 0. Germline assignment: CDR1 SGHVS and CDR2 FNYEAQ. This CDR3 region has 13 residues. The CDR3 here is CASSLTGAYEQYF. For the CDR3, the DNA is TGTGCCAGCAGCTTAACAGGGGCCTACGAGCAGTACTTC.

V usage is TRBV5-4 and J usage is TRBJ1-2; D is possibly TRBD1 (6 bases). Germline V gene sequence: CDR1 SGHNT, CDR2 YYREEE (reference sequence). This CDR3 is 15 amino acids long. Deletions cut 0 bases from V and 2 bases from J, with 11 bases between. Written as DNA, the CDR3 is TGTGCCAGCAGCTTGGTAATCCAGGGGAACTATGGCTACACCTTC. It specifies CASSLVIQGNYGYTF.

The CDR3 sequence is CASSEEGAGNQPQHF. DNA of the CDR3: TGTGCCAGCAGTGAAGAGGGGGCAGGCAATCAGCCCCAGCATTTT. The V call is TRBV6-1, the J call TRBJ1-5; 7 bases align to TRBD1. This CDR3 contains 15 residues. V trimming: 1 base; J trimming: 2 bases; junction bases outside the gene matches: 2. The V gene's germline CDR1 is MNHNS and CDR2 SASEGT.

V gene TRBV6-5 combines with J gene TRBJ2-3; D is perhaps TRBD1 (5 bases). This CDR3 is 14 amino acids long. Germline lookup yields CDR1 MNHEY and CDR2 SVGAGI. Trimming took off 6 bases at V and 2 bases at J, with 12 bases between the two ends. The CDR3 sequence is CASRVGRDTDTQYF. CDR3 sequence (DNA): TGTGCCAGCAGGGTGGGCAGGGACACAGATACGCAGTATTTT.

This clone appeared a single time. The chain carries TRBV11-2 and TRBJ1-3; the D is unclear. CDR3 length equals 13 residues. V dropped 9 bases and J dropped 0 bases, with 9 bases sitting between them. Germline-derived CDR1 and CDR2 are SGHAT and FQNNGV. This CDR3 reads CASVKPSGNTIYF. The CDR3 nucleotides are TGTGCCAGTGTAAAGCCCTCTGGAAACACCATATATTTT.

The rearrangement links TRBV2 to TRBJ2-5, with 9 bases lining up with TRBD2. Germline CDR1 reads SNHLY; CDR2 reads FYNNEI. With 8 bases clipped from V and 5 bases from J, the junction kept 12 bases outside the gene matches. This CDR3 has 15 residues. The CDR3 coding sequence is TGTGCCAGCGTGAGACTAGCGGCGACCAGGGAGACCCAGTACTTC. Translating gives CASVRLAATRETQYF.

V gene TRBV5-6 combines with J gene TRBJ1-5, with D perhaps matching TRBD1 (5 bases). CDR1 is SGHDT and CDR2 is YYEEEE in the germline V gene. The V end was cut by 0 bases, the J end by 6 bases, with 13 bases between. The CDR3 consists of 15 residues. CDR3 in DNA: TGTGCCAGCAGCTTGGCGGGGGGGTTGAGTCAGCCCCAGCATTTT. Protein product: CASSLAGGLSQPQHF.

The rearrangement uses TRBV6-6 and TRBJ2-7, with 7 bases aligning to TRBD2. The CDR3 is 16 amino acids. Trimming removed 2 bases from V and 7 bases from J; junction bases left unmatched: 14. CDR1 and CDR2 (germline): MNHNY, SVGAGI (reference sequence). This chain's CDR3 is CASSYTRWEGPREQYF. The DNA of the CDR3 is TGTGCCAGCAGTTACACACGGTGGGAGGGGCCAAGGGAGCAGTACTTC.

CDR3 amino acids: CASSLVRSSGNTIYF. Written as DNA, the CDR3 is TGTGCCAGCAGCCTTGTTCGGAGCTCTGGAAACACCATATATTTT. V is TRBV14 and J is TRBJ1-3; D gene unclear. Trimming removed 4 bases at V and 0 bases at J, with 10 bases between. The germline gives CDR1 SGHDN, CDR2 FVKESK. The CDR3 sequence is 15 residues long.

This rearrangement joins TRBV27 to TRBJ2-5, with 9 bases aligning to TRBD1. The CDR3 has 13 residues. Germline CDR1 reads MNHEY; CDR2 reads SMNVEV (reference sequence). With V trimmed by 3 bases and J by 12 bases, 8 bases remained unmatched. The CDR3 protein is CASSLVTGGPEYF. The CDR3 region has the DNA TGTGCCAGCAGTTTGGTGACAGGGGGGCCAGAGTACTTC.

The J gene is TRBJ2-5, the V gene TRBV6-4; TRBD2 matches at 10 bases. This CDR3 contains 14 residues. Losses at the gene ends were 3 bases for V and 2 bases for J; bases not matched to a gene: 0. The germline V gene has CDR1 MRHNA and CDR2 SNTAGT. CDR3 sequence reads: CASSELAGQETQYF. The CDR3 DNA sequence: TGTGCCAGCAGTGAACTAGCGGGGCAAGAGACCCAGTACTTC.

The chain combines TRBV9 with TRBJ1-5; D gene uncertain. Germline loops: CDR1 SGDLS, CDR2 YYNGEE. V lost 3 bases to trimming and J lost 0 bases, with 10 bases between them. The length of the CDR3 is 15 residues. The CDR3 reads CASSGDRDSNQPQHF. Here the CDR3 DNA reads TGTGCCAGCAGCGGAGACCGGGATAGCAATCAGCCCCAGCATTTT.

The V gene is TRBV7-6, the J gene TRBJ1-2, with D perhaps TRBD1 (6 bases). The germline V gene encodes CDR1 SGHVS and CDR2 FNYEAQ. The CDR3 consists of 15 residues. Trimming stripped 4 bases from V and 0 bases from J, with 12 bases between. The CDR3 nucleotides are TGTGCCAGCAGCTCGGCACAGGGAGCTAACTATGGCTACACCTTC. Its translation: CASSSAQGANYGYTF. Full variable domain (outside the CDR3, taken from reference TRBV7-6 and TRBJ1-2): GAGVSQSPRYKVTKRGQDVALRCDPISGHVSLYWYRQALGQGPEFLTYFNYEAQQDKSGLPNDRFSAERPEGSISTLTIQRTEQRDSAMYRCASSSAQGANYGYTFGSGTRLTVV.

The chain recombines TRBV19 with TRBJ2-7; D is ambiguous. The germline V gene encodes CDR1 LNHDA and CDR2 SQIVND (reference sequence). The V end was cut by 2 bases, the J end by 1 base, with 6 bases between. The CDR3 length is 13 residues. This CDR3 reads CASSIQASYEQYF. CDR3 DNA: TGTGCCAGTAGTATACAGGCGTCCTACGAGCAGTACTTC. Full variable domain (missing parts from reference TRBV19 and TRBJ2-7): DGGITQSPKYLFRKEGQNVTLSCEQNLNHDAMYWYRQDPGQGLRLIYYSQIVNDFQKGDIAEGYSVSREKKESFPLTVTSAQKNPTAFYLCASSIQASYEQYFGPGTRLTVT.

In nucleotides, the CDR3 is TGTGCCAGCAGCGTGGAGCCCCCGCGGGGCGACAGCGTCCGAGAGACCCAGTACTTC. Residues: CASSVEPPRGDSVRETQYF. The gene calls are TRBV5-4 and TRBJ2-5; a possible D gene is TRBD2 (6 bases). Germline V lookup: CDR1 SGHNT, CDR2 YYREEE (reference sequence). The CDR3 has 19 amino acids. Trimming cost V 4 bases and J 4 bases, with 29 bases left between them. The full variable domain, in which reference TRBV5-4 and TRBJ2-5 provide the parts outside the CDR3, is ETGVTQSPTHLIKTRGQQVTLRCSSQSGHNTVSWYQQALGQGPQFIFQYYREEENGRGNFPPRFSGLQFPNYSSELNVNALELDDSALYLCASSVEPPRGDSVRETQYFGPGTRLLVL.

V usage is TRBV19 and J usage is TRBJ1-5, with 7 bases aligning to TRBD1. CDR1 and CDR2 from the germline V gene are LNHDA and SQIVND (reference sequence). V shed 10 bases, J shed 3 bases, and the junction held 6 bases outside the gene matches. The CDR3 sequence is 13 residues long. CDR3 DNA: TGTGCCACCGCGGGGACAGTCAATCAGCCCCAGCATTTT. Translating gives CATAGTVNQPQHF.